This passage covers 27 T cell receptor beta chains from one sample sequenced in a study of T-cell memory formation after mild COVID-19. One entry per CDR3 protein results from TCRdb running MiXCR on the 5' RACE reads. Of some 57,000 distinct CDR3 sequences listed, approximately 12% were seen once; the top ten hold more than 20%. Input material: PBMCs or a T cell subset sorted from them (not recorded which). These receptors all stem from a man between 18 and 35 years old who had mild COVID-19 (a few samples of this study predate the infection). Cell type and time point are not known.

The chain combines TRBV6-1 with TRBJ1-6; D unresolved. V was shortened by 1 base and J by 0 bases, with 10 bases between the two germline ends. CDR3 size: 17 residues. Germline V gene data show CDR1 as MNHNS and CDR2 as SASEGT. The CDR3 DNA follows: TGTGCCAGCAGTGAAGGACGTAGGAGCTCCTATAATTCACCCCTCCACTTT. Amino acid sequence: CASSEGRRSSYNSPLHF.

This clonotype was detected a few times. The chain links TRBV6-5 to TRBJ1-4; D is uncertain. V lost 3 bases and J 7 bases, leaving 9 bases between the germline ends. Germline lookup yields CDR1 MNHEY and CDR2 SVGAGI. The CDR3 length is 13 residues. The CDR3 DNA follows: TGTGCCAGCAGTTATGACCCTGTTGAAAAACTGTTTTTT. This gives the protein CASSYDPVEKLFF.

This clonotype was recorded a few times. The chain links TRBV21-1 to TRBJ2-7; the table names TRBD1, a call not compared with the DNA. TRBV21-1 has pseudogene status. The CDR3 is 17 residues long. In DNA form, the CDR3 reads TGTGCCAGCAGCAAAGGCACCGGGGACGGACAGGGGTGCGAGCAGTACTTC. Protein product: CASSKGTGDGQGCEQYF.

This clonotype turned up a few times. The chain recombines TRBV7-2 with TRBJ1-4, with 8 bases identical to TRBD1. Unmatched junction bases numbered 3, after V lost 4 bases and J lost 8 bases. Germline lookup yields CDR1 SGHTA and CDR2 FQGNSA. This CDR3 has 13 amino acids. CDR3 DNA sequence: TGTGCCAGCAGCTACACAGGGGGGGAAAAACTGTTTTTT. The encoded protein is CASSYTGGEKLFF.

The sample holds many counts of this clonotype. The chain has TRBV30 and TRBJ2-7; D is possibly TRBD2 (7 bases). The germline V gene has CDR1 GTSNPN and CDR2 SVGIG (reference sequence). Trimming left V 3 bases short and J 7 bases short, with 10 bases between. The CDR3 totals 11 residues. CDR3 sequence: CAWRRGGEQYF. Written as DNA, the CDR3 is TGTGCCTGGAGGAGGGGGGGAGAGCAGTACTTC. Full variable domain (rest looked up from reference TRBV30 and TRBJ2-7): SQTIHQWPATLVQPVGSPLSLECTVEGTSNPNLYWYRQAAGRGLQLLFYSVGIGQISSEVPQNLSASRPQDRQFILSSKKLLLSDSGFYLCAWRRGGEQYFGPGTRLTVT.

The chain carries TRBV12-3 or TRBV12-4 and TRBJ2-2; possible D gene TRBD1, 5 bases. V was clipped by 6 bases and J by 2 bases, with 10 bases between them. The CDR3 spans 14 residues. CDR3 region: CASSRQGNTGELFF. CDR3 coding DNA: TGTGCCAGCAGCCGCCAGGGAAACACCGGGGAGCTGTTTTTT.

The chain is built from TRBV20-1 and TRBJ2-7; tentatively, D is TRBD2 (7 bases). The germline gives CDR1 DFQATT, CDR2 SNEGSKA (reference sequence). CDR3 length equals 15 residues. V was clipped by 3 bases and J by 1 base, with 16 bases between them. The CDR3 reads CSASPGGAPSYEQYF. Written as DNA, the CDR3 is TGCAGTGCTAGCCCTGGGGGGGCCCCGTCCTACGAGCAGTACTTC.

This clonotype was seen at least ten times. This chain's CDR3 is CASSFEGFMNTEAFF. The CDR3 nucleotides read TGTGCCAGCAGCTTCGAGGGGTTCATGAACACTGAAGCTTTCTTT. The V call is TRBV7-9, the J call TRBJ1-1, with D possibly matching TRBD1 (5 bases). The ends were cut back, 3 bases at V and 0 bases at J, with 11 bases in the middle. The length of the CDR3 is 15 residues. Germline values: CDR1 SEHNR, CDR2 FQNEAQ (reference sequence).

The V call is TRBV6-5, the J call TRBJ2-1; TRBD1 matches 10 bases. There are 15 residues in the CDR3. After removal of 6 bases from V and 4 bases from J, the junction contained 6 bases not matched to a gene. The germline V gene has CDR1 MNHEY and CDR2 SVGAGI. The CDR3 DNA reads TGTGCCAGCAGCCTCGACAGGGGGCCATACAATGAGCAGTTCTTC. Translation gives CASSLDRGPYNEQFF.

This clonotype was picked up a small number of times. The chain's CDR3 is CASSPSTGSGANVLTF. The DNA for the CDR3 is TGTGCCAGCAGCCCCTCCACAGGGTCCGGGGCCAACGTCCTGACTTTC. V is TRBV12-3 or TRBV12-4 and J is TRBJ2-6; D might be TRBD1 (6 bases). Trimming took off 6 bases at V and 4 bases at J, with 16 bases between the two ends. The CDR3 totals 16 residues.

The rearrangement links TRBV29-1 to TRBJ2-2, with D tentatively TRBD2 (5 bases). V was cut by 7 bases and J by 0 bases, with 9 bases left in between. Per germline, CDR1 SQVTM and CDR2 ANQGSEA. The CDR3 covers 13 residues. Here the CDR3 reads CSGGQPNTGELFF. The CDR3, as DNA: TGCAGCGGAGGGCAGCCGAACACCGGGGAGCTGTTTTTT.

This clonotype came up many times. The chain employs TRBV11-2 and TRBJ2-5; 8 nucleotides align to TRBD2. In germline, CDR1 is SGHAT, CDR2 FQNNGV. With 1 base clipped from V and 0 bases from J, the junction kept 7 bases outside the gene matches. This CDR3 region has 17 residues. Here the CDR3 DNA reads TGTGCCAGCAGCTTAGTACCAGCGGGGGCCTACCAAGAGACCCAGTACTTC. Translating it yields CASSLVPAGAYQETQYF.

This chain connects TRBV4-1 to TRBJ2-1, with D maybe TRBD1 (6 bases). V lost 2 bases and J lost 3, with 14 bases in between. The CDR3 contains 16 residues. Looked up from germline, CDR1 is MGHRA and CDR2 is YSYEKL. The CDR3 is CASSQTGTRNYNEQFF. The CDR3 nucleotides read TGCGCCAGCAGCCAAACCGGGACACGAAACTACAATGAGCAGTTCTTC.

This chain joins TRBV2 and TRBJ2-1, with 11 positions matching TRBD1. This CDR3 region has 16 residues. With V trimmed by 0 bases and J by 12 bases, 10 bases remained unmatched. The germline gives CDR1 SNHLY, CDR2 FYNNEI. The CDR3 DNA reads TGTGCCAGCAGTGAAGCGTGGACAGGGGGCTGGGTTGGGCAGTTCTTC. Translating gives CASSEAWTGGWVGQFF.

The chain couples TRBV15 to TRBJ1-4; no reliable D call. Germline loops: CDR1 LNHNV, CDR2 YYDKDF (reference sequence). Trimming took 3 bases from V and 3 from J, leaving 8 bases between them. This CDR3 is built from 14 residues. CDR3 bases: TGTGCCACCAGCAGCAGGCAAGCTAATGAAAAACTGTTTTTT. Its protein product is CATSSRQANEKLFF. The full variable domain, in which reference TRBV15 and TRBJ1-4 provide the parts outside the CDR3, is DAMVIQNPRYQVTQFGKPVTLSCSQTLNHNVMYWYQQKSSQAPKLLFHYYDKDFNNEADTPDNFQSRRPNTSFCFLDIRSPGLGDTAMYLCATSSRQANEKLFFGSGTQLSVL.

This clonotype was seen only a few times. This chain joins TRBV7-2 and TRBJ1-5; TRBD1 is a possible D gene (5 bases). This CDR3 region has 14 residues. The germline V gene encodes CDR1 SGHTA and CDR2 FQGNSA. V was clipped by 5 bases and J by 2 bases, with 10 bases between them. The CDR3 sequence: CASSLQDRNQPQHF. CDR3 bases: TGTGCCAGCAGCCTACAGGATCGCAATCAGCCCCAGCATTTT. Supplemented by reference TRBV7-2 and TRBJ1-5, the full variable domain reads GAGVSQSPSNKVTEKGKDVELRCDPISGHTALYWYRQSLGQGLEFLIYFQGNSAPDKSGLPSDRFSAERTGGSVSTLTIQRTQQEDSAVYLCASSLQDRNQPQHFGDGTRLSIL.

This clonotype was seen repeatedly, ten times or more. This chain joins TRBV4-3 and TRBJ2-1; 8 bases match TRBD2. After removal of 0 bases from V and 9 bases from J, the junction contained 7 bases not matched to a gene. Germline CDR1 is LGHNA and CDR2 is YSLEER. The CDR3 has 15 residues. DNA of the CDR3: TGCGCCAGCAGCCAAGATCGGGGGGGGTATGGTGAGCAGTTCTTC. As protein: CASSQDRGGYGEQFF.

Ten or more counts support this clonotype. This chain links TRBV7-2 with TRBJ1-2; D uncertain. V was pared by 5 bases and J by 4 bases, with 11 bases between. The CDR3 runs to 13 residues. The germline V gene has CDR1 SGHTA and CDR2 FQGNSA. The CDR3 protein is CASSPYTLYGYTF. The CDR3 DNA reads TGTGCCAGCAGCCCGTACACTCTCTATGGCTACACCTTC.

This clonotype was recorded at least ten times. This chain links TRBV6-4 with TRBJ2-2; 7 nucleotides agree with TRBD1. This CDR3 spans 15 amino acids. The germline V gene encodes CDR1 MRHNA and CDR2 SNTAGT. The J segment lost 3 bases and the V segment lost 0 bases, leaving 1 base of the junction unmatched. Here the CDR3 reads CASSDSDRHTGELFF. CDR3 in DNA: TGTGCCAGCAGTGACTCGGACAGGCACACCGGGGAGCTGTTTTTT.

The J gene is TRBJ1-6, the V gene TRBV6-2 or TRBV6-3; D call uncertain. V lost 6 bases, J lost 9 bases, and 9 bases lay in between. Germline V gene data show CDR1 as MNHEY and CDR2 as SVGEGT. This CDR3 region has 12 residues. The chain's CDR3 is CASSLQASPLHF. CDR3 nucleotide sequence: TGTGCCAGCAGCTTGCAAGCTTCACCCCTCCACTTT.

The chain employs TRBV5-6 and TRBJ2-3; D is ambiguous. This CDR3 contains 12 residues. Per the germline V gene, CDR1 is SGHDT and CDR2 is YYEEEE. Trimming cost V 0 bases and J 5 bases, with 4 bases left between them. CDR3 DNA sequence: TGTGCCAGCAGCTTGGGGATAGATACGCAGTATTTT. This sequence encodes CASSLGIDTQYF.

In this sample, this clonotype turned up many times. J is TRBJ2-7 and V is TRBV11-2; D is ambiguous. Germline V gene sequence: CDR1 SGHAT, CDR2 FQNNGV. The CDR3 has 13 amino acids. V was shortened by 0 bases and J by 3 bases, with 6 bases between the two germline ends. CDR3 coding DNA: TGTGCCAGCAGCTTAGAACGGGTCTACGAGCAGTACTTC. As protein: CASSLERVYEQYF.

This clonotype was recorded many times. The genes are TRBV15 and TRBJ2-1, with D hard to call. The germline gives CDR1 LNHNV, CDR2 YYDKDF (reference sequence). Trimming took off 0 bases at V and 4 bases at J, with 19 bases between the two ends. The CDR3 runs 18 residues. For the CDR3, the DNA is TGTGCCACCAGCAGAGAGTCGTGGGCTAGACAACGATACAATGAGCAGTTCTTC. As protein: CATSRESWARQRYNEQFF.

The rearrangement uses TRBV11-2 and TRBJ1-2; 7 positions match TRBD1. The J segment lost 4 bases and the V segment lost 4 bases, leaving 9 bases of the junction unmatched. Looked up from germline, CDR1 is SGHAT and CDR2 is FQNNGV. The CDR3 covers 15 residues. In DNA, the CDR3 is TGTGCCAGCAGCTCTTACCAGGGGGTTAGCTATGGCTACACCTTC. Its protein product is CASSSYQGVSYGYTF.

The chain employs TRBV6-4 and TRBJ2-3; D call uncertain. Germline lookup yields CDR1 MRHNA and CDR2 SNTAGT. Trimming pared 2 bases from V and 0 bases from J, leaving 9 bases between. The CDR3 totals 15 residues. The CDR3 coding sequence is TGTGCCAGCAGTGACCCCAGGAGTAGCACAGATACGCAGTATTTT. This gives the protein CASSDPRSSTDTQYF.

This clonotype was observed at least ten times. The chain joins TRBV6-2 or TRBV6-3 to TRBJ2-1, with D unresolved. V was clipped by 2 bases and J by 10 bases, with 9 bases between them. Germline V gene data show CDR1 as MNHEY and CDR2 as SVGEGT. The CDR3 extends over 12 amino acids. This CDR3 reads CASSYLLAEQFF. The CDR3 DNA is TGTGCCAGCAGTTACCTTTTGGCGGAGCAGTTCTTC.

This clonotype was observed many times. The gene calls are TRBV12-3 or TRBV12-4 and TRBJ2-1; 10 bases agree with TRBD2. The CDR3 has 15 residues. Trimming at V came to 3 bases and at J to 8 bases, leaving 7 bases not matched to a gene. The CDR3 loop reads CASSLQAGGPHEQFF. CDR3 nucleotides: TGTGCCAGCAGTTTGCAAGCGGGGGGGCCCCATGAGCAGTTCTTC.